This T cell receptor (beta chain) was profiled in a study of regulatory T cells in long-lasting Graves disease (dated by TCRdb to 2020 to 2023). The study in broad terms: In the newly diagnosed Graves' disease group, patients had been taking antithyroid drugs for less than 3 months. This study used TCR sequencing and RNA sequencing of peripheral blood to compare persistent Graves' disease patients against newly diagnosed Graves' disease patients. The study was conducted in China and was registered as a clinical trial. A total of some 35 samples underwent TCR sequencing, from about 13 patients with persistent Graves' disease and 20 or so patients with newly diagnosed Graves' disease. Overall study results and their limits: Sequencing and analysis were restricted to the TCR beta chain. Lower TCR Shannon entropy and fewer highly expanded clones were observed in persistent Graves' disease patients than in newly diagnosed patients, which suggested clonal expansion. A larger number of public clonotypes was shared among persistent patients (more than 2,500) than among newly diagnosed patients (more than 850). The authors noted that the small sample size was a limitation that may lower accuracy. TRBV28, TRBJ1-2 and TRBJ2-5 were preferentially used in persistent disease, while TRBV20-1 and TRBJ2-1 were favored in newly diagnosed disease. Only peripheral blood was studied, because thyroid tissue, the primary lesion, was inaccessible.

Concerning this clonotype: Its antigen remains undetermined. It has no much larger one-base neighbor in the sample; base qualities were not kept.

CDR1 SGDLS and CDR2 YYNGEE are derived from the germline V gene. The CDR3 measures 13 amino acids from cysteine to phenylalanine. CDR3 DNA only is kept here, 39 bases in frame from base 1. Trimming costs V 7 bases and J 0 bases, and their ends lie 10 bases apart. Libraries came from multiplex PCR. Sequencing was carried out with an Illumina HiSeq 4000. iRepertoire HTBI primers and Arm-PCR amplification of CDR3 regions were used to construct TCR beta libraries. Before sequencing, the PCR products underwent gel purification. The study's processing was this. Gene usage analysis of CDR3 amino acid clonotypes relied on the roughly 64 TRBV and 13 to 15 TRBJ segments identified across samples. COPE and FqMerger were used to merge the filtered high-quality paired reads into contigs. BLAST was used to align contigs to IMGT TRBV, TRBD and TRBJ reference genes, with CDR3 defined following IMGT. Highly expanded clones were defined as clonotypes with a frequency above 0.1%. Shannon entropy served as the measure of repertoire diversity, while the Gini coefficient captured V-J evenness. A clonotype was considered public if more than one individual shared it. The public reads were quality trimmed at Q25 with fastp and then assembled into clones with MiXCR by TCRdb, keeping productive beta chains. Every CDR3 protein is listed once, alongside the most common genes and DNA of its rows. For this entry, the V and J calls and clone size follow TCRdb and not the study's own pipeline. Counted in this sample were about 540,000 distinct CDR3 sequences; roughly 14% of them appeared once. Roughly 9.7% of the sample comes from the top ten.

The time point label of this sample denotes: newly diagnosed GD, antithyroid drugs for less than 3 months. For both TCR sequencing and RNA sequencing, RNA was extracted from PBMCs using TRIzol. The diagnosis of Graves' disease was made according to American Thyroid Association guidelines. Patients for the study were recruited at an endocrinology department in Xi'an, China. From each patient, around 9.3 milliliters of peripheral blood was collected into an EDTA anticoagulant tube. Ficoll Paque Plus density gradient separation was used to isolate PBMCs, and no further T cell sorting was done. An Agilent 2100 Bioanalyzer and agarose gel were used to check RNA quality, and a NanoDrop 2000 was used to measure RNA concentration. The same data also contributed to another study, on T cells in Graves' hyperthyroidism and ophthalmopathy. From that second study: Graves' hyperthyroidism was defined as stable when no progression to ophthalmopathy occurred over 18 months of follow-up. Hyperthyroidism patients were newly diagnosed, had a disease duration of under 2 months, and were aged 18 to 65 years. Patients with uncontrolled infections, other autoimmune diseases, pregnancy or lactation were excluded. Diagnoses were established on the basis of clinical symptoms, serum thyroxine and TRAb, thyroid ultrasound, and orbital computed tomography. For the first round of RT-PCR on the TCR CDR3, the HTBI primer set was used together with the Qiagen OneStep RT-PCR kit. Most expanded thyroid clonotypes (frequency above 0.001) were also found in blood, which suggests that blood repertoires may mirror thyroid immune responses. In cross-validation, a model built on a 13 V-J signature told ophthalmopathy apart from stable hyperthyroidism with under 90% sensitivity and about 81% specificity, and in testing the same model reached 80%/75%. In validation, the model predicted progression to ophthalmopathy with roughly 66% sensitivity and 72% to 75% specificity, a median of approximately 6.7 months before onset. To identify distinguishing TCR V-J signatures, a discovery cohort of roughly 100 patients was used, comprising some 45 with Graves' ophthalmopathy and 57 with stable Graves' hyperthyroidism. An independent validation cohort of about 20 hyperthyroidism patients and about 16 patients who later progressed to ophthalmopathy tested prospective prediction of ophthalmopathy. The 85 to 100 discovery patients were randomly split 7:3 into training and test sets. The study also compared thyroid tissue and blood T-cell repertoires from more than five Graves' hyperthyroidism patients. Following sampling, methimazole starting at 30 mg daily was given to hyperthyroidism patients, and high-dose intravenous methylprednisolone was given to ophthalmopathy patients. Libraries were constructed in a second round of multiplex PCR, after which size selection and purification were performed. Paired-end sequencing of the libraries was performed with 100 bp reads on an Illumina HiSeq2000. SOAPnuke was used to process the raw data, removing reads that contained adapters or uncalled bases, had a mean Phred below 15, or lacked an exact match to the constant primer or identifier. COPE v1.2.5 was used to merge high-quality paired reads, and clonotypes were defined as unique nucleotide sequences. MiTCR v1.1 was used to align the clonotypes against IMGT TRBV, TRBD and TRBJ reference segments. Only V-J combinations with frequency above 0.0001, covering 99.2% of repertoires, were analysed. The TCS score was defined as F50 (clonal expansion) divided by E x V (chaos), with BLOSUM62-based TCRdist calculated between CDR3 peptides within each V-J. Welch's t-statistics and random forest reduced 450 to 600 V-J features to roughly 13, which were used in a naive Bayes classifier (R e1071). Sample size was not statistically predetermined, and investigators were not blinded to group allocation. According to the paper, TCR Vbeta CDR3 sequencing was carried out on some 130 peripheral blood samples, which came from approximately 43 ophthalmopathy, around 74 hyperthyroidism and 17 progressor patients.

The rearranged segments are TRBV9 and TRBJ1-1; the D gene is not confidently resolved. Sequences were derived from peripheral blood mononuclear cells (PBMCs), sampled at new diagnosis, from a patient treated with antithyroid drugs. The receptor's source is a man aged 25 to 40 with Graves disease. Donor details come from another sample of the same person, matched by shared clones. The DNA is TGTGCCAGCGGATTGGCTATGAACACTGAAGCTTTCTTT. Translated, it gives CASGLAMNTEAFF.